One and the same sample provided the 24 T cell receptor beta chains below, sequenced in a study of T cell changes during pregnancy in multiple sclerosis. The method was immunoSEQ multiplex PCR; TCRdb's version includes in-frame clones alone and lacks a portion of them. The sample contains 80,000 to 95,000 clones, 90% to 95% of which appear only once. The specimen was peripheral blood, collected in the second trimester of pregnancy. These receptor sequences come from a female donor with multiple sclerosis, enrolled in a pregnancy study.

The V and J genes are TRBV5-4 and TRBJ1-2; D is perhaps TRBD1 (5 bases). Germline V gene data show CDR1 as SGHNT and CDR2 as YYREEE (reference sequence). V was clipped by 4 bases and J by 4 bases, with 14 bases between them. This CDR3 has 14 amino acids. The CDR3 DNA reads as TGTGCCAGCAGCGAAGGGACTCTTGCCTATGGCTACACCTTC. It encodes CASSEGTLAYGYTF.

The chain employs TRBV27 and TRBJ1-1; 9 bases agree with TRBD1. CDR1 is MNHEY and CDR2 is SMNVEV in the germline V gene (reference sequence). With V trimmed by 10 bases and J by 11 bases, 11 bases remained unmatched. The CDR3 extends over 12 amino acids. The CDR3 DNA is TGTGCCACCCGTAGGGGACAGGGCTTCGCTTTCTTT. It codes for CATRRGQGFAFF.

The genes are TRBV4-3 and TRBJ2-1; perhaps TRBD1 as D (6 bases). The CDR3 has 13 residues. Germline loops: CDR1 LGHNA, CDR2 YSLEER. The V and J ends lost 4 bases and 5 bases respectively, with 9 bases between them. The CDR3 DNA is TGCGCCAGCAGCCGGACAGCCAACAATGAGCAGTTCTTC. Its translation is CASSRTANNEQFF.

This rearrangement joins TRBV25-1 to TRBJ1-5; 10 nucleotides match TRBD1. This CDR3 has 16 amino acids. In germline, CDR1 is MGHDK, CDR2 SYGVNS. V lost 4 bases to trimming and J lost 2 bases; unmatched junction nucleotides: 5. The CDR3 nucleotides read TGTGCCAGCAGTGGACAGGGGGCTAGTTGCAATCAGCCCCAGCATTTT. Amino acids: CASSGQGASCNQPQHF.

V usage is TRBV11-2 and J usage is TRBJ2-1; TRBD2 matches 16 bases. This CDR3 is 16 amino acids long. V trimming: 5 bases; J trimming: 6 bases; junction bases outside the gene matches: 4. Germline V CDR1 and CDR2: SGHAT, FQNNGV. DNA for the CDR3: TGTGCCAGCAGCCCCGGGACTAGCGGGAGGGGCAATGAGCAGTTCTTC. As protein: CASSPGTSGRGNEQFF. Variable domain in full (rest from reference TRBV11-2 and TRBJ2-1): EAGVAQSPRYKIIEKRQSVAFWCNPISGHATLYWYQQILGQGPKLLIQFQNNGVVDDSQLPKDRFSAERLKGVDSTLKIQPAKLEDSAVYLCASSPGTSGRGNEQFFGPGTRLTVL.

The chain combines TRBV30 with TRBJ2-3; unclear D gene. Trimming removed 0 bases from V and 0 bases from J, with 10 bases in between. The CDR3 is 15 amino acids. Germline V gene lookup returns CDR1 GTSNPN and CDR2 SVGIG (reference sequence). Here the CDR3 DNA reads TGTGCCTGGAGTGTTGGGCGTCTTAGCACAGATACGCAGTATTTT. Translating it yields CAWSVGRLSTDTQYF.

The rearrangement uses TRBV19 and TRBJ2-1; 8 bases agree with TRBD2. There are 14 residues in the CDR3. Trimming at V came to 5 bases and at J to 6 bases, leaving 6 bases not matched to a gene. Germline loops: CDR1 LNHDA, CDR2 SQIVND (reference sequence). CDR3 protein: CASSFPGTSNEQFF. The CDR3, as DNA: TGTGCCAGTAGTTTCCCCGGGACTAGCAATGAGCAGTTCTTC.

In its sample, this clone was seen once. The chain carries TRBV5-6 and TRBJ2-7; 7 bases are a match to TRBD2. This CDR3 spans 15 amino acids. CDR1 is SGHDT, CDR2 YYEEEE, per germline. The trim removed 4 bases at V and 4 bases at J, leaving 11 bases unmatched. For the CDR3, the DNA is TGTGCCAGCAGCCCCGCGGGAGCCGGGGAGTACGAGCAGTACTTC. Protein product: CASSPAGAGEYEQYF.

The chain recombines TRBV11-2 with TRBJ2-1, with 10 bases lining up with TRBD1. The CDR3 sequence is 15 residues long. The V and J ends lost 4 bases and 8 bases, in that order; junction bases with no gene match: 8. Germline lookup yields CDR1 SGHAT and CDR2 FQNNGV. In nucleotides, the CDR3 is TGTGCCAGCAGCTCGCGGGACAGGGGTAAGGATGAGCAGTTCTTC. Translated, it gives CASSSRDRGKDEQFF.

This chain joins TRBV15 and TRBJ1-2; weak D call: TRBD1 (6 bases). V lost 0 bases and J 3 bases, leaving 17 bases between the germline ends. CDR1 and CDR2 (germline): LNHNV, YYDKDF (reference sequence). CDR3 length: 17 amino acids. The CDR3, as DNA: TGTGCCACCAGCAGAGAGAGGGGGGGGCGGTTGGACTATGGCTACACCTTC. Its protein is CATSRERGGRLDYGYTF.

This chain connects TRBV5-4 to TRBJ1-2, with a tentative D call TRBD1 (5 bases). With 5 bases removed from V and 8 bases from J, the gap between germline ends came to 16 bases. The CDR3 consists of 13 residues. Germline CDR1 is SGHNT and CDR2 is YYREEE (reference sequence). The CDR3 here is CASSLGGAQGYTF. The CDR3, as DNA: TGTGCCAGCAGTCTGGGAGGGGCGCAGGGCTACACCTTC.

The rearrangement joins TRBV30 to TRBJ1-3, with 10 nucleotides matching TRBD1. The CDR3 covers 15 residues. Germline loops: CDR1 GTSNPN, CDR2 SVGIG (reference sequence). Unmatched junction bases numbered 8, after V lost 5 bases and J lost 4 bases. CDR3 nucleotides: TGTGCCTGGGACAGGGGGCGCTTGGCAGGAAACACCATATATTTT. Amino acid sequence: CAWDRGRLAGNTIYF. The variable domain in full, completed from reference TRBV30 and TRBJ1-3, reads SQTIHQWPATLVQPVGSPLSLECTVEGTSNPNLYWYRQAAGRGLQLLFYSVGIGQISSEVPQNLSASRPQDRQFILSSKKLLLSDSGFYLCAWDRGRLAGNTIYFGEGSWLTVV.

J is TRBJ2-2 and V is TRBV27, with TRBD1 matching over 7 bases. Germline CDR1 is MNHEY and CDR2 is SMNVEV (reference sequence). This CDR3 is built from 15 residues. Trimming took 6 bases from V and 6 from J; bases not matched to a gene: 10. The CDR3 nucleotides are TGTGCCAGCAGGTTGAGGGGGCTTGGGGCCGGGGAGCTGTTTTTT. This encodes CASRLRGLGAGELFF.

This chain connects TRBV5-4 to TRBJ1-1; D is unresolved. Germline V CDR1 and CDR2: SGHNT, YYREEE (reference sequence). Deletions cut 6 bases from V and 2 bases from J, with 5 bases between. The CDR3 sequence is 11 residues long. For the CDR3, the DNA is TGTGCCAGCATTACAAACACTGAAGCTTTCTTT. Translation: CASITNTEAFF.

The rearrangement joins TRBV5-1 to TRBJ2-1, with a weak D call TRBD2 (6 bases). Germline CDR1 SGHRS, CDR2 YFSETQ. With 4 bases removed from V and 5 bases from J, the gap between germline ends came to 22 bases. The CDR3 is made up of 17 amino acids. The CDR3 DNA reads TGCGCCAGCAGCGTTATGGGGGGTATCCAACTTCACAATGAGCAGTTCTTC. It yields the protein CASSVMGGIQLHNEQFF.

The chain uses TRBV19 and TRBJ2-3; TRBD1 agrees at 7 bases. The germline V gene has CDR1 LNHDA and CDR2 SQIVND (reference sequence). The CDR3 length is 16 residues. The trim removed 3 bases at V and 1 base at J, leaving 7 bases unmatched. CDR3 loop: CASSIGVDRRTDTQYF. CDR3 DNA sequence: TGTGCCAGTAGTATCGGGGTGGACAGGCGCACAGATACGCAGTATTTT. The variable domain in full, with the rest retrieved from reference TRBV19 and TRBJ2-3, is DGGITQSPKYLFRKEGQNVTLSCEQNLNHDAMYWYRQDPGQGLRLIYYSQIVNDFQKGDIAEGYSVSREKKESFPLTVTSAQKNPTAFYLCASSIGVDRRTDTQYFGPGTRLTVL.

The genes are TRBV5-5 and TRBJ2-2; D is possibly TRBD2 (6 bases). The CDR3 loop spans 16 amino acids. Trimming left V 0 bases short and J 1 base short, with 10 bases between. Germline V lookup: CDR1 SGHKS, CDR2 YYEKEE (reference sequence). The CDR3 sequence: CASSLAAGLNTGELFF. Written as DNA, the CDR3 is TGTGCCAGCAGCTTGGCCGCGGGATTGAACACCGGGGAGCTGTTTTTT. The complete variable domain, with remaining parts taken from reference TRBV5-5 and TRBJ2-2, reads DAGVTQSPTHLIKTRGQQVTLRCSPISGHKSVSWYQQVLGQGPQFIFQYYEKEERGRGNFPDRFSARQFPNYSSELNVNALLLGDSALYLCASSLAAGLNTGELFFGEGSRLTVL.

This chain links TRBV10-3 with TRBJ2-1, with 9 bases identical to TRBD2. V was clipped by 8 bases and J by 3 bases; unmatched bases: 11. From germline, CDR1 is ENHRY and CDR2 SYGVKD. The CDR3 contains 16 residues. Here the CDR3 reads CAIRGIGSGSYNEQFF. Here the CDR3 DNA reads TGTGCCATCCGAGGGATAGGTAGCGGGAGCTACAATGAGCAGTTCTTC.

The chain joins TRBV5-1 to TRBJ2-1, with TRBD1 matching over 7 bases. Unmatched junction bases numbered 4, after V lost 4 bases and J lost 3 bases. CDR1 and CDR2 (germline): SGHRS, YFSETQ. The CDR3 spans 14 residues. This chain's CDR3 is CASSTAGGYNEQFF. Written as DNA, the CDR3 is TGCGCCAGCAGCACCGCAGGGGGCTACAATGAGCAGTTCTTC.

DNA of the CDR3: TGTGCCAGCAGCCCCGGAGGGGACGTAAAAGAGACCCAGTACTTC. Translated: CASSPGGDVKETQYF. The chain couples TRBV11-3 to TRBJ2-5; possibly TRBD2 for D (6 bases). V was trimmed by 5 bases and J by 3 bases, leaving 16 bases between them. The CDR3 is 15 amino acids. Germline V gives CDR1 SGHNT, CDR2 YENEEA.

The rearrangement uses TRBV27 and TRBJ2-1; TRBD1 matches 7 bases. The CDR3 is 16 residues long. V shed 3 bases and J 5 bases; nucleotides not matched to a gene: 10. Germline loops: CDR1 MNHEY, CDR2 SMNVEV (reference sequence). Here the CDR3 DNA reads TGTGCCAGCAGTTTGGTCACAGGGGAAGTGAACAATGAGCAGTTCTTC. Its translation is CASSLVTGEVNNEQFF.

The chain couples TRBV7-2 to TRBJ2-7, with a possible D match to TRBD2 (5 bases). V shed 5 bases and J shed 0 bases, with 11 bases lying between them. Germline loops: CDR1 SGHTA, CDR2 FQGNSA. The CDR3 spans 14 residues. Written as DNA, the CDR3 is TGTGCCAGCAGCCGGACGGGGAGCTCCTACGAGCAGTACTTC. Its translation is CASSRTGSSYEQYF.

V gene TRBV7-2 combines with J gene TRBJ1-5; TRBD1 might be the D (5 bases). The CDR3 runs 12 residues. The ends were cut back, 4 bases at V and 8 bases at J, with 9 bases in the middle. The germline V gene has CDR1 SGHTA and CDR2 FQGNSA. As DNA, the CDR3 is TGTGCCAGCAGCTATCGGGGGGAGCCCCAGCATTTT. Protein product: CASSYRGEPQHF.

This chain joins TRBV5-4 and TRBJ2-1; 9 bases align to TRBD1. Germline V gene sequence: CDR1 SGHNT, CDR2 YYREEE (reference sequence). Trimming took 4 bases from V and 6 from J; bases not matched to a gene: 11. This CDR3 is built from 16 residues. DNA of the CDR3: TGTGCCAGCAGCGGAATCCGGGACAGGGCGGGCAATGAGCAGTTCTTC. This gives the protein CASSGIRDRAGNEQFF.